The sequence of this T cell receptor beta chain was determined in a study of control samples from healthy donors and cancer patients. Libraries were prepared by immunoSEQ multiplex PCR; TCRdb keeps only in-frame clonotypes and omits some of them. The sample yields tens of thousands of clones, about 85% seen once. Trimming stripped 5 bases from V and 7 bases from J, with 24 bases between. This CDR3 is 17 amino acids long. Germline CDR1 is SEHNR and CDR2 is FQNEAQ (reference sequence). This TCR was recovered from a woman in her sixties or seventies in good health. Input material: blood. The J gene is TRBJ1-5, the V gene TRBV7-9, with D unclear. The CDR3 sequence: CASSAHPIGGNGQPQHF. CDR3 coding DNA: TGTGCCAGCAGCGCCCACCCTATCGGAGGGAATGGGCAGCCCCAGCATTTT.